One sample yielded the 17 T cell receptor beta chains listed below, sequenced in a study of CD8 T cells in seronegative destructive rheumatoid arthritis. Sequencing was performed with immunoSEQ multiplex PCR; in TCRdb, only in-frame clones are kept and a portion is missing. This sample has approximately 4,100 clones, with 65% to 75% found just once. The sequencing input was CD8+ T cells from blood. These receptors originate from a woman aged 50-75 years with seronegative destructive rheumatoid arthritis.

V gene TRBV2 combines with J gene TRBJ1-1; a weak D match, TRBD1 (5 bases). The V end was cut by 1 base, the J end by 5 bases, with 8 bases between. Germline values: CDR1 SNHLY, CDR2 FYNNEI. CDR3 length equals 13 residues. The CDR3: CASSEEGWTEAFF. The CDR3 DNA is TGTGCCAGCAGTGAAGAGGGGTGGACTGAAGCTTTCTTT. The complete variable domain, with remaining parts taken from reference TRBV2 and TRBJ1-1, reads EPEVTQTPSHQVTQMGQEVILRCVPISNHLYFYWYRQILGQKVEFLVSFYNNEISEKSEIFDDQFSVERPDGSNFTLKIRSTKLEDSAMYFCASSEEGWTEAFFGQGTRLTVV.

The chain is built from TRBV15 and TRBJ2-2; D perhaps matches TRBD2 (6 bases). This CDR3 comprises 17 residues. Germline CDR1 LNHNV, CDR2 YYDKDF (reference sequence). V dropped 0 bases and J dropped 3 bases, with 14 bases sitting between them. The CDR3 nucleotides are TGTGCCACCAGCAGAGATCTGACTAGTCTTGACACCGGGGAGCTGTTTTTT. It translates to CATSRDLTSLDTGELFF.

The chain employs TRBV5-1 and TRBJ2-3; tentative D call: TRBD2 (6 bases). Germline V gene data show CDR1 as SGHRS and CDR2 as YFSETQ. The V gene lost 4 bases and the J gene lost 6 bases, with 9 bases spanning the gap. This CDR3 has 12 amino acids. In nucleotides, the CDR3 is TGCGCCAGCAGCCCCGGGGGTGATACGCAGTATTTT. Protein: CASSPGGDTQYF.

The chain recombines TRBV14 with TRBJ2-1, with TRBD2 matching over 9 bases. With 1 base clipped from V and 7 bases from J, the junction kept 8 bases outside the gene matches. Germline V CDR1 and CDR2: SGHDN, FVKESK. This CDR3 region has 16 residues. CDR3 protein: CASSQGPGLALNEQFF. The CDR3 DNA sequence: TGTGCCAGCAGCCAAGGACCGGGACTAGCTTTAAATGAGCAGTTCTTC.

The chain has TRBV5-4 and TRBJ2-7; TRBD2 might be the D (6 bases). The CDR3 loop spans 14 amino acids. Trimming pared 2 bases from V and 2 bases from J, leaving 11 bases between. In germline, CDR1 is SGHNT, CDR2 YYREEE (reference sequence). CDR3 DNA: TGTGCCAGCAGCTTAGCTCCGGGAGCCTACGAGCAGTACTTC. As protein: CASSLAPGAYEQYF.

This clone was detected only a few times. This rearrangement joins TRBV21-1 to TRBJ2-3; the table's TRBD2 call for D was not verified on the DNA. TRBV21-1 is classified as a pseudogene. The CDR3 has 17 residues. The CDR3, as DNA: TGTGCCAGCAGTACTCAATTAGGGGAGGAGGTCACAGATACGCAGTATTTT. As protein: CASSTQLGEEVTDTQYF.

This clone was observed a single time. This chain joins TRBV27 and TRBJ2-1, with TRBD2 matching 14 bases. The CDR3 runs to 18 residues. J gave up 8 bases and V 5 bases, and 14 bases lay outside the gene matches. Germline lookup yields CDR1 MNHEY and CDR2 SMNVEV (reference sequence). The CDR3 loop reads CASSLLRLAGGLFDEQFF. The CDR3 DNA follows: TGTGCCAGCAGTCTCCTCCGACTAGCGGGGGGGCTGTTCGATGAGCAGTTCTTC.

The chain carries TRBV27 and TRBJ2-7, with 11 nucleotides matching TRBD2. The junction had 3 bases not matched to a gene; V was cut back by 0 bases and J by 5 bases. The CDR3 is 15 amino acids. Looked up from germline, CDR1 is MNHEY and CDR2 is SMNVEV (reference sequence). DNA of the CDR3: TGTGCCAGCAGTTTATCTAGCGGGGGGGTCCACGAGCAGTACTTC. As protein: CASSLSSGGVHEQYF.

The rearrangement joins TRBV7-9 to TRBJ1-1; D uncertain. Trimming removed 1 base at V and 11 bases at J, with 14 bases between. Per the germline V gene, CDR1 is SEHNR and CDR2 is FQNEAQ (reference sequence). CDR3 size: 13 residues. CDR3 DNA: TGTGCCAGCAGCTTAGAGCACGGGGAGTTGGCTTTCTTT. Encoded protein: CASSLEHGELAFF.

The chain has TRBV11-2 and TRBJ1-1, with 9 bases identical to TRBD1. The V gene's germline CDR1 is SGHAT and CDR2 FQNNGV. Losses at the gene ends were 6 bases for V and 3 bases for J; bases not matched to a gene: 11. The CDR3 is made up of 16 amino acids. CDR3 in amino acids: CASSNPLGTGYTEAFF. Written as DNA, the CDR3 is TGTGCCAGCAGTAACCCCCTAGGGACAGGGTACACTGAAGCTTTCTTT. Full variable domain (rest looked up from reference TRBV11-2 and TRBJ1-1): EAGVAQSPRYKIIEKRQSVAFWCNPISGHATLYWYQQILGQGPKLLIQFQNNGVVDDSQLPKDRFSAERLKGVDSTLKIQPAKLEDSAVYLCASSNPLGTGYTEAFFGQGTRLTVV.

The rearrangement links TRBV6-5 to TRBJ2-7, with 8 bases fitting TRBD1. Germline CDR1 and CDR2: MNHEY and SVGAGI. The CDR3 sequence is 15 residues long. The ends lost 4 bases at V and 3 bases at J; junction bases unmatched: 8. The DNA for the CDR3 is TGTGCCAGCAGTTTCTCAGGGACAGGAGTCTACGAGCAGTACTTC. Translation: CASSFSGTGVYEQYF.

This clone showed up just once. V usage is TRBV30 and J usage is TRBJ1-3; 8 bases line up with TRBD1. Germline-derived CDR1 and CDR2 are GTSNPN and SVGIG (reference sequence). The CDR3 runs to 14 residues. V trimming: 2 bases; J trimming: 3 bases; junction bases outside the gene matches: 3. The CDR3 DNA reads as TGTGCCTGGAGTAAAACAGGGGGTGGAAACACCATATATTTT. It codes for CAWSKTGGGNTIYF.

This clone was recorded once. V is TRBV30 and J is TRBJ2-1; tentatively, D is TRBD1 (6 bases). V was cut by 1 base and J by 10 bases, with 11 bases left in between. CDR3 length: 12 amino acids. Per the germline V gene, CDR1 is GTSNPN and CDR2 is SVGIG (reference sequence). In nucleotides, the CDR3 is TGTGCCTGGAGTGAGGGGGTGATAGAGCAGTTCTTC. Translated, it gives CAWSEGVIEQFF.

The CDR3 nucleotides read TGCGCCAGCAGCTCCCCCGAGGGGGCCTCACCCTTTAATTCACCCCTCCACTTT. This sequence encodes CASSSPEGASPFNSPLHF. The chain is built from TRBV5-1 and TRBJ1-6; 7 bases line up with TRBD1. This CDR3 is built from 18 residues. Losses at the gene ends were 3 bases for V and 6 bases for J; bases not matched to a gene: 15. Germline V gene lookup returns CDR1 SGHRS and CDR2 YFSETQ. Filled out from reference TRBV5-1 and TRBJ1-6, the complete variable domain reads KAGVTQTPRYLIKTRGQQVTLSCSPISGHRSVSWYQQTPGQGLQFLFEYFSETQRNKGNFPGRFSGRQFSNSRSEMNVSTLELGDSALYLCASSSPEGASPFNSPLHFGNGTRLTVT.

The chain is built from TRBV9 and TRBJ2-7; the D is unclear. Trimming took 0 bases from V and 0 from J, leaving 7 bases between them. Germline CDR1 and CDR2: SGDLS and YYNGEE. The CDR3 loop spans 14 amino acids. The CDR3 is CASSVGPGSYEQYF. The CDR3 DNA is TGTGCCAGCAGCGTAGGGCCTGGCTCCTACGAGCAGTACTTC.

This clone turned up a few times. This chain connects TRBV29-1 to TRBJ1-2; 7 bases agree with TRBD1. V shed 7 bases and J 6 bases; nucleotides not matched to a gene: 5. The germline V gene encodes CDR1 SQVTM and CDR2 ANQGSEA. The CDR3 extends over 11 amino acids. The CDR3 protein is CSDGTVDGYTF. The CDR3 nucleotides are TGCAGCGATGGGACAGTCGATGGCTACACCTTC.

This clone showed up just a few times. The gene calls are TRBV7-3 and TRBJ2-1; 9 bases are shared with TRBD2. Trimming cost V 4 bases and J 2 bases; bases outside gene matches: 3. The CDR3 has 15 amino acids. Germline CDR1 is SGHTA and CDR2 is FQGTGA. The CDR3 nucleotides are TGTGCCAGCAGCTCCCGACTAGCGGCCTACAATGAGCAGTTCTTC. This encodes CASSSRLAAYNEQFF.